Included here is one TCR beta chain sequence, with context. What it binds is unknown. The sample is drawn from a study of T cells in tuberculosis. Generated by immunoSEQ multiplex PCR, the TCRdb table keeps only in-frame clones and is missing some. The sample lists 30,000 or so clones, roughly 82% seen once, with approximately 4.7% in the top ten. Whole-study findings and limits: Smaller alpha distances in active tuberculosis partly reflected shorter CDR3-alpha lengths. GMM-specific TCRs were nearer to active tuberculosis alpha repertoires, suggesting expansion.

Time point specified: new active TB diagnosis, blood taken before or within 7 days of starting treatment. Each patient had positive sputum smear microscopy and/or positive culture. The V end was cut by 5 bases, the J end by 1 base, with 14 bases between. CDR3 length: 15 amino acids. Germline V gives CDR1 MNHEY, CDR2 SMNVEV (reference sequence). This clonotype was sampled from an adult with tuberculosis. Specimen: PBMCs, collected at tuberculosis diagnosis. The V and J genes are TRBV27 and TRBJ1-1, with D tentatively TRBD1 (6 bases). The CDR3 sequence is CASSLLRGENTEAFF. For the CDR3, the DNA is TGTGCCAGCAGTCTACTCAGGGGCGAGAACACTGAAGCTTTCTTT.